This is a list of T cell receptor beta chains from one sample in a study of CD8 T cells in ankylosing spondylitis. Via MiXCR, TCRdb re-called the 5' RACE reads, giving one row per CDR3 protein. The profile covers 200,000 or so distinct CDR3 sequences, with roughly 13% appearing a single time and about 11% taken by the ten largest. What was sequenced was blood, either unsorted or a sorted T cell fraction (not recorded which). Source of these receptors: a female donor with ankylosing spondylitis or in good health (not recorded which). CDR3s leave out the opening cysteine and the closing phenylalanine or tryptophan. Clone size appears in some rows only: once, few, many, or a class for an expanded clone.

clone_size | j_call | v_call | cdr3_aa
many | TRBJ1-3 | TRBV5-1 | ASGEGAGNTIY
many | TRBJ1-1 | TRBV5-1 | ASSLTGTGDTEAF
few | TRBJ2-7 | TRBV7-2 | ASSSDSATSSYEQY
- | TRBJ2-1 | TRBV4-1 | ASSQVAAGNEQF
many | TRBJ2-7 | TRBV6-5 | ASSYSGTGWVY
- | TRBJ1-5 | TRBV19 | ATSGVGGQPQH
- | TRBJ2-1 | TRBV4-3 | ASSQDREGNEQF
many | TRBJ1-4 | TRBV7-9 | SSSFDSYNEKLF
many | TRBJ2-2 | TRBV13 | ASSEDYLAGELF
many | TRBJ1-4 | TRBV5-1 | ASSRFSGVGIGEKLF
- | TRBJ2-1 | TRBV7-2 | ASSPQPQYEQF
many | TRBJ2-3 | TRBV6-5 | ASSYFPLGEGKTDTQY
few | TRBJ2-1 | TRBV13 | ASSLSGRAPYNEQF
- | TRBJ2-2 | TRBV27 | ASSFRLWAGGPGGAGELF
many | TRBJ1-2 | TRBV20-1 | SASDQGDYGYT
- | TRBJ1-3 | TRBV7-2 | ASSLSHRSSGNTIY
many | TRBJ2-2 | TRBV24-1 | ATSAADLDTGELF
many | TRBJ1-6 | TRBV6-5 | ASSYTFVETGNSPLH
many | TRBJ2-6 | TRBV12-3/TRBV12-4 | ASSFYGANVLT
many | TRBJ2-7 | TRBV14 | ASSQDSGAEQY
many | TRBJ2-2 | TRBV20-1 | SARLATGELF
few | TRBJ2-1 | TRBV9 | ASSADRSSPYNEQF
few | TRBJ2-1 | TRBV6-2/TRBV6-3 | ASSERGISYNEQF
many | TRBJ2-2 | TRBV27 | ASGRSWDESGELF
many | TRBJ1-5 | TRBV20-1 | SAGTGTGKSNQPQH
many | TRBJ2-1 | TRBV19 | ASSAWTVGEQF
few | TRBJ2-7 | TRBV4-3 | ASSQRPFETGGDEQY
many | TRBJ1-2 | TRBV4-3 | ASSKGRHAGGVYGYT
- | TRBJ2-7 | TRBV5-1 | ASAQQGSSYEQY
- | TRBJ2-1 | TRBV9 | ASSVAWASSYNEQF
- | TRBJ2-7 | TRBV20-1 | SARDLRITGDEQY
few | TRBJ2-3 | TRBV5-1 | ASSLDAGSDTQY